The rows below give T cell receptor beta chains drawn from one sample of a study of breast tumors, draining lymph nodes, adjacent tissues. MiXCR was run by TCRdb on the multiplex PCR reads, yielding one entry per CDR3 protein. The sample yields fewer than 200,000 distinct CDR3 sequences, about 33% seen once. What was sequenced was axillary lymph node tissue. The origin of the receptors is a female donor with breast cancer. Some clones in this sample may be carry-over from other donors' samples. Both conserved end residues are part of each CDR3.

V gene	J gene	CDR3 protein
TRBV20-1	TRBJ2-3	CSAGYPRGRSTDTRYF
TRBV6-5	TRBJ2-2	CASRRTGGNTGELFF
TRBV10-1	TRBJ1-1	CASSPNRVEAFF
TRBV2	TRBJ2-3	CASSGYGRTDTQYF
TRBV18	TRBJ1-2	CASSLGTGLQGYTF
TRBV6-1	TRBJ2-7	CASNHGSSSYEQYF
TRBV7-9	TRBJ1-2	CASSTTTGARGYTF
TRBV6-1	TRBJ1-2	CASSRGLTLWYGYTF
TRBV7-2	TRBJ2-7	CASGGGGAGEGEQYF
TRBV7-2	TRBJ1-3	CASIGDTTSGNTIYF
TRBV20-1	TRBJ1-3	CSARDPTRNTIYF
TRBV12-3/TRBV12-4	TRBJ1-3	CASSPPATGGLQENTIYF
TRBV11-3	TRBJ2-1	CASSPRGRARTGIYNEQFF
TRBV6-2/TRBV6-3	TRBJ1-6	CASSDGYVGNSPLHF
TRBV7-8	TRBJ2-3	CASSFSGGAYNEQYF
TRBV3-1	TRBJ1-4	CASSRGRATNEKLFF
TRBV2	TRBJ2-5	CASTGATKGTQYF
TRBV2	TRBJ1-4	CASSERRGQREKLFF
TRBV6-5	TRBJ2-1	CASSPRTGLEFF